The 26 T cell receptor beta chains reported below all come from one sample, sequenced in a study of T cell responses to AZD1222 COVID-19 vaccine (dated by TCRdb to about 2021). Libraries were made using the immunoSEQ multiplex PCR assay. The table comes from immuneACCESS by way of TCRdb, which keeps in-frame sequences with V and J called. Part of the clones is missing from these tables; in studies checked, under half for an unresolved V gene and the rest for unknown reasons. The sample table contains 150,000 to 200,000 clones; only one count was recorded for about 90% of them. Roughly 6.2% of the sample rests with the top ten. Taken with the paper, the label for time point translates to: about 28 days (+/-7) after the second vaccine dose. The material sequenced was peripheral blood, taken 28 days after the second AZD1222 dose. The receptors stem from an adult who received the AZD1222 COVID-19 vaccine.

V and J are TRBV19 and TRBJ1-6, with 10 bases aligning to TRBD1. The V gene's germline CDR1 is LNHDA and CDR2 SQIVND (reference sequence). The V segment lost 5 bases and the J segment 0 bases; nucleotides outside the gene matches: 10. The CDR3 is 19 amino acids. The CDR3 DNA reads TGTGCCAGTAGTTCTATGGACAGGGGGATCGGCTCCTATAATTCACCCCTCCACTTT. Amino acid sequence: CASSSMDRGIGSYNSPLHF. The full variable domain, its missing parts supplied by reference TRBV19 and TRBJ1-6, is DGGITQSPKYLFRKEGQNVTLSCEQNLNHDAMYWYRQDPGQGLRLIYYSQIVNDFQKGDIAEGYSVSREKKESFPLTVTSAQKNPTAFYLCASSSMDRGIGSYNSPLHFGNGTRLTVT.

This clone has just one count. The V gene is TRBV28, the J gene TRBJ1-2, with D perhaps matching TRBD1 (6 bases). The CDR3 is 14 amino acids. Germline lookup yields CDR1 MDHEN and CDR2 SYDVKM. V was pared by 7 bases and J by 0 bases, with 12 bases between. The DNA for the CDR3 is TGTGCCAGCACCCGGACAGCTACTAACTATGGCTACACCTTC. Protein: CASTRTATNYGYTF.

The V and J genes are TRBV5-1 and TRBJ1-6, with a possible D match to TRBD1 (5 bases). V shed 0 bases and J shed 7 bases, with 11 bases lying between them. Germline CDR1 SGHRS, CDR2 YFSETQ. CDR3 length: 15 amino acids. The CDR3 nucleotides are TGCGCCAGCAGCTTGGACAGGCTATACAATTCACCCCTCCACTTT. This gives the protein CASSLDRLYNSPLHF.

V and J are TRBV3-1 (or the pseudogene TRBV3-2) and TRBJ1-6; D ambiguous. Looked up from germline, CDR1 is LGHDT and CDR2 is YNNKEL (reference sequence). The V gene lost 1 base and the J gene lost 7 bases, with 11 bases spanning the gap. The CDR3 has 15 residues. The CDR3 DNA reads as TGTGCCAGCAGCCAAGGTTCAGGAAAAAATTCACCCCTCCACTTT. Amino acids: CASSQGSGKNSPLHF.

The chain recombines TRBV15 with TRBJ2-4; D remains unclear. Between the trimmed V and J ends, which lost 0 bases and 2 bases, there was a span of 8 bases. Germline V gives CDR1 LNHNV, CDR2 YYDKDF (reference sequence). The CDR3 has 15 amino acids. CDR3 sequence reads: CATSRDLGTKNIQYF. DNA of the CDR3: TGTGCCACCAGCAGAGATCTAGGGACCAAAAACATTCAGTACTTC. The whole variable domain, filled in from reference TRBV15 and TRBJ2-4, reads DAMVIQNPRYQVTQFGKPVTLSCSQTLNHNVMYWYQQKSSQAPKLLFHYYDKDFNNEADTPDNFQSRRPNTSFCFLDIRSPGLGDTAMYLCATSRDLGTKNIQYFGAGTRLSVL.

This rearrangement joins TRBV4-3 to TRBJ1-6; D call uncertain. Looked up from germline, CDR1 is LGHNA and CDR2 is YSLEER. The CDR3 has 15 residues. Trimming left V 1 base short and J 5 bases short, with 9 bases between. The DNA for the CDR3 is TGCGCCAGCAGCCAAGGTGGGAATGATAATTCACCCCTCCACTTT. Translation gives CASSQGGNDNSPLHF.

The chain is built from TRBV28 and TRBJ1-5; D is perhaps TRBD1 (5 bases). V was cut by 3 bases and J by 11 bases, with 23 bases left in between. This CDR3 has 16 residues. CDR1 is MDHEN, CDR2 SYDVKM, per germline. The CDR3 nucleotides are TGTGCCAGCAGTTTCCCAGGGACCCCCGCAAAGACAGCCCAGCATTTT. This codes for CASSFPGTPAKTAQHF.

V usage is TRBV6-5 and J usage is TRBJ2-6; no firm D call. The V and J ends lost 7 bases and 2 bases respectively, with 9 bases between them. CDR3 length: 14 residues. The germline gives CDR1 MNHEY, CDR2 SVGAGI. CDR3 sequence reads: CASTLSAGANVLTF. CDR3 DNA sequence: TGTGCCAGCACCCTCTCGGCTGGGGCCAACGTCCTGACTTTC.

V usage is TRBV9 and J usage is TRBJ1-2; D is possibly TRBD1 (6 bases). The germline V gene has CDR1 SGDLS and CDR2 YYNGEE. Trimming cost V 3 bases and J 4 bases, with 10 bases left between them. This CDR3 has 13 amino acids. The CDR3 DNA reads TGTGCCAGCAGCGGAACAGGGCCCTATGGCTACACCTTC. As protein: CASSGTGPYGYTF.

The J gene is TRBJ1-6, the V gene TRBV28, with a weak D call TRBD1 (5 bases). This CDR3 comprises 14 residues. Germline-derived CDR1 and CDR2 are MDHEN and SYDVKM. The V end was cut by 6 bases, the J end by 7 bases, with 13 bases between. The CDR3 is CASSAGTGNSPLHF. Written as DNA, the CDR3 is TGTGCCAGCAGCGCCGGGACGGGAAATTCACCCCTCCACTTT.

The chain joins TRBV5-5 to TRBJ2-7; no firm D call. V was clipped by 4 bases and J by 2 bases, with 13 bases between them. The CDR3 is 14 amino acids. The germline V gene has CDR1 SGHKS and CDR2 YYEKEE (reference sequence). DNA for the CDR3: TGTGCCAGCAGCCGATCCATCTCCCCCTACGAGCAGTACTTC. Residues: CASSRSISPYEQYF.

The chain recombines TRBV28 with TRBJ2-1; 10 bases map to TRBD2. From germline, CDR1 is MDHEN and CDR2 SYDVKM. The length of the CDR3 is 15 residues. The J segment lost 9 bases and the V segment lost 4 bases, leaving 9 bases of the junction unmatched. The CDR3 region is CASSSRLAGAGEQFF. The CDR3, as DNA: TGTGCCAGCAGTTCCAGGCTAGCGGGGGCGGGTGAGCAGTTCTTC.

This chain connects TRBV27 to TRBJ1-2, with D perhaps matching TRBD1 (5 bases). Trimming removed 1 base at V and 8 bases at J, with 20 bases between. In germline, CDR1 is MNHEY, CDR2 SMNVEV (reference sequence). CDR3 length: 16 residues. This CDR3 is CASSLYGGSGMGGYTF. The CDR3 DNA is TGTGCCAGCAGTTTATATGGGGGGAGCGGGATGGGAGGCTACACCTTC.

The J gene is TRBJ2-6, the V gene TRBV19, with D uncertain. Trimming removed 6 bases from V and 3 bases from J, with 9 bases in between. This CDR3 has 14 residues. From germline, CDR1 is LNHDA and CDR2 SQIVND (reference sequence). The CDR3 sequence: CASSPGYGANVLTF. Here the CDR3 DNA reads TGTGCCAGTAGCCCCGGGTATGGGGCCAACGTCCTGACTTTC.

The V call is TRBV25-1, the J call TRBJ1-6, with D unresolved. Germline-derived CDR1 and CDR2 are MGHDK and SYGVNS. The length of the CDR3 is 17 residues. V lost 1 base and J 0 bases, leaving 10 bases between the germline ends. The CDR3 reads CASSESGASSYNSPLHF. As DNA, the CDR3 is TGTGCCAGCAGTGAATCTGGCGCTTCCTCCTATAATTCACCCCTCCACTTT.

The CDR3 spells CASSLVVYEQYF. Written as DNA, the CDR3 is TGTGCCAGCAGTTTAGTCGTCTACGAGCAGTACTTC. V gene TRBV28 combines with J gene TRBJ2-7; D is unresolved. This CDR3 is 12 amino acids long. Trimming removed 2 bases from V and 3 bases from J, with 5 bases in between. The germline V gene has CDR1 MDHEN and CDR2 SYDVKM.

The rearrangement uses TRBV2 and TRBJ2-3, with 8 bases aligning to TRBD1. CDR1 is SNHLY and CDR2 is FYNNEI in the germline V gene. The CDR3 has 15 residues. The junction had 5 bases not matched to a gene; V was cut back by 6 bases and J by 0 bases. The CDR3 DNA is TGTGCCAGCAGACCGACAGGGGTGAGCACAGATACGCAGTATTTT. Translated: CASRPTGVSTDTQYF.

The V gene is TRBV10-3, the J gene TRBJ2-7; 9 nucleotides align to TRBD1. J lost 3 bases, V lost 5 bases, and 2 bases had no gene match. Germline V gene lookup returns CDR1 ENHRY and CDR2 SYGVKD. CDR3 size: 13 residues. The CDR3 loop reads CAISQTGGYEQYF. CDR3 DNA: TGTGCCATCAGTCAGACAGGGGGCTACGAGCAGTACTTC.

V gene TRBV21-1 combines with J gene TRBJ1-1. TRBV21-1 is designated a pseudogene. CDR3 length equals 14 residues. The CDR3 protein is CASSKGRVSTEAFF. The CDR3 nucleotides are TGTGCCAGCAGCAAAGGCCGGGTTAGCACTGAAGCTTTCTTT.

The rearrangement links TRBV5-1 to TRBJ2-1, with 12 nucleotides matching TRBD2. CDR3 length equals 17 residues. Per germline, CDR1 SGHRS and CDR2 YFSETQ. Trimming cost V 4 bases and J 2 bases; bases outside gene matches: 7. The CDR3 region is CASSVGTSGRTYNEQFF. In DNA, the CDR3 is TGCGCCAGCAGCGTTGGTACTAGCGGGAGGACCTACAATGAGCAGTTCTTC.

The V call is TRBV2, the J call TRBJ1-5, with TRBD1 as a possible D gene (5 bases). CDR3 size: 14 residues. Germline V lookup: CDR1 SNHLY, CDR2 FYNNEI. With 2 bases removed from V and 2 bases from J, the gap between germline ends came to 7 bases. The CDR3 loop reads CASSEQGGNQPQHF. As DNA, the CDR3 is TGTGCCAGCAGTGAACAGGGTGGCAATCAGCCCCAGCATTTT. The full variable domain, with the rest looked up from reference TRBV2 and TRBJ1-5, is EPEVTQTPSHQVTQMGQEVILRCVPISNHLYFYWYRQILGQKVEFLVSFYNNEISEKSEIFDDQFSVERPDGSNFTLKIRSTKLEDSAMYFCASSEQGGNQPQHFGDGTRLSIL.

J is TRBJ1-5 and V is TRBV5-5, with D possibly being TRBD1 (5 bases). V gave up 5 bases and J gave up 4 bases, with 25 bases separating them. The V gene's germline CDR1 is SGHKS and CDR2 YYEKEE (reference sequence). The length of the CDR3 is 18 residues. CDR3 protein: CASRGDFGGGMSNQPQHF. Here the CDR3 DNA reads TGTGCCAGCAGAGGGGACTTCGGTGGCGGAATGTCAAATCAGCCCCAGCATTTT.

The rearrangement uses TRBV27 and TRBJ2-7; no reliable D call. This CDR3 is built from 15 residues. The V and J ends lost 6 bases and 2 bases respectively, with 17 bases between them. The germline V gene encodes CDR1 MNHEY and CDR2 SMNVEV (reference sequence). As DNA, the CDR3 is TGTGCCAGCAGGATCCCCTCACATGGGGCCTACGAGCAGTACTTC. Protein: CASRIPSHGAYEQYF.

The chain employs TRBV6-6 and TRBJ1-2, with a tentative D call TRBD1 (5 bases). The V end lost 2 bases, the J end lost 2 bases, and 12 bases lay between the germline ends. The CDR3 spans 15 residues. The germline CDR1 and CDR2 sequences are MNHNY and SVGAGI (reference sequence). CDR3 sequence reads: CASSYPTGGNYGYTF. CDR3 DNA: TGTGCCAGCAGTTACCCGACGGGGGGGAACTATGGCTACACCTTC.

This clone was recorded many times. The genes are TRBV28 and TRBJ2-2; D not certain. CDR3 length: 13 amino acids. The V gene's germline CDR1 is MDHEN and CDR2 SYDVKM. V lost 3 bases and J 3 bases, leaving 5 bases between the germline ends. Here the CDR3 reads CASSFPDTGELFF. CDR3 nucleotides: TGTGCCAGCAGTTTCCCTGACACCGGGGAGCTGTTTTTT.

The gene calls are TRBV5-6 and TRBJ2-4, with unresolved D. The germline V gene encodes CDR1 SGHDT and CDR2 YYEEEE. The CDR3 extends over 16 amino acids. V was clipped by 1 base and J by 2 bases, with 13 bases between them. The CDR3 is CASSLRRRSTKNIQYF. The CDR3 DNA follows: TGTGCCAGCAGCTTGCGCAGAAGGAGTACCAAAAACATTCAGTACTTC. The variable domain in full, with the rest retrieved from reference TRBV5-6 and TRBJ2-4, is DAGVTQSPTHLIKTRGQQVTLRCSPKSGHDTVSWYQQALGQGPQFIFQYYEEEERQRGNFPDRFSGHQFPNYSSELNVNALLLGDSALYLCASSLRRRSTKNIQYFGAGTRLSVL.